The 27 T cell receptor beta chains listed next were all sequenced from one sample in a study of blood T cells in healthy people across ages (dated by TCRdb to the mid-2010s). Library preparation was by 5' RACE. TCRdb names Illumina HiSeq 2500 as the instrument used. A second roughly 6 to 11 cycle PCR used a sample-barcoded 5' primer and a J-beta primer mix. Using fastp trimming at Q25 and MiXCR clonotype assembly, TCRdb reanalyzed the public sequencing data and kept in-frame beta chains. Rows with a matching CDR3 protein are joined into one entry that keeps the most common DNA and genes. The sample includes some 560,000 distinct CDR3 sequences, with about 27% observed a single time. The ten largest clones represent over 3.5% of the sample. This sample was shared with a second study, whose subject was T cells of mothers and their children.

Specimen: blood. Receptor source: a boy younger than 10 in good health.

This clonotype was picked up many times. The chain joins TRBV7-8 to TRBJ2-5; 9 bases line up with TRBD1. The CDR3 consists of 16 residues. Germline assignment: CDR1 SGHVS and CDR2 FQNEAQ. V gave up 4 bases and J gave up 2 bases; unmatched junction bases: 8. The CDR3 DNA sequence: TGTGCCAGCAGCTCCGAGACGGGACAGGGTCAAGAGACCCAGTACTTC. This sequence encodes CASSSETGQGQETQYF.

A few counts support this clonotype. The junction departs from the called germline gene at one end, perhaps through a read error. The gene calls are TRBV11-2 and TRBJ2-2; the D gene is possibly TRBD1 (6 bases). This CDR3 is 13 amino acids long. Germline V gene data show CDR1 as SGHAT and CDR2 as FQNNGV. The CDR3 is CASSQGNTGELVF. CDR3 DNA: TGTGCCAGCAGCCAGGGGAACACCGGGGAGCTGGTTTTT.

CDR3 residues: CSACPRTGGKYEQYF. The CDR3 bases are TGCAGTGCCTGCCCCCGGACAGGGGGCAAGTACGAGCAGTACTTC. The chain employs TRBV20-1 and TRBJ2-1; TRBD1 matches 11 bases. The DNA end is more similar to TRBJ2-7, so the J call may be wrong. The CDR3 contains 15 residues. Germline assignment: CDR1 DFQATT and CDR2 SNEGSKA (reference sequence).

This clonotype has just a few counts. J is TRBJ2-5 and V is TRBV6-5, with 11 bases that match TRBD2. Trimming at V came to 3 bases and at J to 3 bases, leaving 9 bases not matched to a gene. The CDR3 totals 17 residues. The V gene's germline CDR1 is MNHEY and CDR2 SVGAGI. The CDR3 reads CASSYAGTSGDKETQYF. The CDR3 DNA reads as TGTGCCAGCAGTTATGCCGGGACTAGCGGCGACAAAGAGACCCAGTACTTC.

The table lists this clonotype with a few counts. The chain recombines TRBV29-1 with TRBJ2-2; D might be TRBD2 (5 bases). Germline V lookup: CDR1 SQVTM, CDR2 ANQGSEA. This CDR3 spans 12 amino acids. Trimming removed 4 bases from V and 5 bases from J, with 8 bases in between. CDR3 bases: TGCAGCGTTGTGGACTGGACCGGGGAGCTGTTTTTT. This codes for CSVVDWTGELFF.

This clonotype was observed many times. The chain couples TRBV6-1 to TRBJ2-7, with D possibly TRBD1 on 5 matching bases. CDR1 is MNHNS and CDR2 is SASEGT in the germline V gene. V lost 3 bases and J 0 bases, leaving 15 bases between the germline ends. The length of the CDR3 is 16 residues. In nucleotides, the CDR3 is TGTGCCAGCAGTGACAGGGAAAGGGCCAGCTCCTACGAGCAGTACTTC. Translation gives CASSDRERASSYEQYF.

The CDR3 DNA is TGTGCCAGCAGCTTAGCGGAGGGTGAGCAGTTCTTC. This encodes CASSLAEGEQFF. This chain joins TRBV7-8 and TRBJ2-1; the D gene is possibly TRBD2 (6 bases). The CDR3 is 12 amino acids. V was shortened by 0 bases and J by 9 bases, with 6 bases between the two germline ends. Germline V CDR1 and CDR2: SGHVS, FQNEAQ.

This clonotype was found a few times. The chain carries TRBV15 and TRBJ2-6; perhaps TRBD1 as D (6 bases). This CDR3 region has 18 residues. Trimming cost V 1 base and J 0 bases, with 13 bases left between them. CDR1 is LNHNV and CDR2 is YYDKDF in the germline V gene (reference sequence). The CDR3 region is CATSRASQGSSGANVLTF. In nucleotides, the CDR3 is TGTGCCACCAGCAGAGCCTCACAGGGCTCCTCTGGGGCCAACGTCCTGACTTTC.

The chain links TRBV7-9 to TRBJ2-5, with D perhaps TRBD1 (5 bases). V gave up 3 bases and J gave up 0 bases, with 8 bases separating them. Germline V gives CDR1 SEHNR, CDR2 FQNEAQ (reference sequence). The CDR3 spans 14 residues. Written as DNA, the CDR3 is TGTGCCAGCAGCTTGGAGACAGACCAAGAGACCCAGTACTTC. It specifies CASSLETDQETQYF.

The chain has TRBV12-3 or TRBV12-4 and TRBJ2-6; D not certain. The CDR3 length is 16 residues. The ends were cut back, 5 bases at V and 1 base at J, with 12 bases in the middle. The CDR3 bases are TGTGCCAGCAGTCCCCAACAGCTTTCTGGGGCCAACGTCCTGACTTTC. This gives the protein CASSPQQLSGANVLTF.

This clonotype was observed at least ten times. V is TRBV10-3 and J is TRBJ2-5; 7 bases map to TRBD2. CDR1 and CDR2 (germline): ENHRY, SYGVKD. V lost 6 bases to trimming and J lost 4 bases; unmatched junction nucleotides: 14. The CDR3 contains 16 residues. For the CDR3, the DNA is TGTGCCATCAGCACCCCCCGAGGGAGGGCTGGAGAGACCCAGTACTTC. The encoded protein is CAISTPRGRAGETQYF.

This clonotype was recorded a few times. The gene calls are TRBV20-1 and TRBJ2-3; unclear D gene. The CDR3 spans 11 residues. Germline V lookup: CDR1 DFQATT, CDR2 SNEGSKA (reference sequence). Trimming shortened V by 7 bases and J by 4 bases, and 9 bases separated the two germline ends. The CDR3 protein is CSGRFSDTQYF. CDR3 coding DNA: TGCAGTGGAAGATTCTCAGATACGCAGTATTTT.

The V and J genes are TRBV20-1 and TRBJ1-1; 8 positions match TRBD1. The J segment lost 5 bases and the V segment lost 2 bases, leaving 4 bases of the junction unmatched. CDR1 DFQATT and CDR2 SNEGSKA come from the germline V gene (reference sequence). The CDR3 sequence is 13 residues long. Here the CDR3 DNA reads TGCAGTGCTAGACAGGGGGCTCTGACTGAAGCTTTCTTT. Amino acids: CSARQGALTEAFF.

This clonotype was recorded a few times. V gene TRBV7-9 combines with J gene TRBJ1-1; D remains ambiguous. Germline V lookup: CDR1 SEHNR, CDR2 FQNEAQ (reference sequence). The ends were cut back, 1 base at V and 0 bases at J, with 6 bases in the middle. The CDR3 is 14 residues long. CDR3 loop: CASSLGPLNTEAFF. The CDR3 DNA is TGTGCCAGCAGCTTAGGCCCGTTGAACACTGAAGCTTTCTTT.

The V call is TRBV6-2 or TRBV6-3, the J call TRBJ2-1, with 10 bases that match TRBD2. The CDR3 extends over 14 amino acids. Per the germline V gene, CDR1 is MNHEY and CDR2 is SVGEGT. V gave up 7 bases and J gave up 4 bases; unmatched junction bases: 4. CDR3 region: CASIGLAEYNEQFF. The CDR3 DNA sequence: TGTGCCAGCATTGGACTAGCGGAGTACAATGAGCAGTTCTTC.

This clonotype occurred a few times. CDR3 residues: CASSLRREVYEQYF. The CDR3 DNA reads as TGTGCCAGCAGTTTGCGGCGGGAGGTCTACGAGCAGTACTTC. V usage is TRBV12-3 or TRBV12-4 and J usage is TRBJ2-7, with 8 bases that match TRBD2. V was pared by 3 bases and J by 3 bases, with 4 bases of the junction left unmatched. This CDR3 region has 14 residues.

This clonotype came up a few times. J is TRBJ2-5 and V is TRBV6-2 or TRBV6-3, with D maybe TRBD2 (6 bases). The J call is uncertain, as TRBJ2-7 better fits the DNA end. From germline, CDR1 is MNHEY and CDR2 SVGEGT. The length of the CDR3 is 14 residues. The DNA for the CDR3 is TGTGCCAGCAGTTACTCTGGGACTGACTACGAGCAGTACTTC. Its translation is CASSYSGTDYEQYF.

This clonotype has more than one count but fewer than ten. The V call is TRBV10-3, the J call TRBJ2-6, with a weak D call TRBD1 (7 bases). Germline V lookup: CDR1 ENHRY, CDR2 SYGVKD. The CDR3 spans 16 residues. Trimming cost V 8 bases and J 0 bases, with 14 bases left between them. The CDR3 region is CAIGGTVNSGANVLTF. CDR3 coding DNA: TGTGCCATCGGCGGGACAGTCAACTCTGGGGCCAACGTCCTGACTTTC.

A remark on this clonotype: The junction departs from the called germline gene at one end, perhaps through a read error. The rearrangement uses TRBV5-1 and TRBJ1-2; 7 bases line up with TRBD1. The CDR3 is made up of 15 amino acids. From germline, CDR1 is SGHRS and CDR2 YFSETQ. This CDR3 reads CASGLVTGEDYGYTF. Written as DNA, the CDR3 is TGCGCCAGCGGCTTGGTAACAGGGGAGGACTATGGCTACACCTTC.

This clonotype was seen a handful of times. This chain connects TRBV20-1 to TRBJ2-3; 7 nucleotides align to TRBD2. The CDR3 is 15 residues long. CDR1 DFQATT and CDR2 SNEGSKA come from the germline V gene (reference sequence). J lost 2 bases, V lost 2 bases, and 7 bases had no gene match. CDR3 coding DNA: TGCAGTGCTAGATCCCCCAGCGGGGACACAGATACGCAGTATTTT. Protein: CSARSPSGDTDTQYF.

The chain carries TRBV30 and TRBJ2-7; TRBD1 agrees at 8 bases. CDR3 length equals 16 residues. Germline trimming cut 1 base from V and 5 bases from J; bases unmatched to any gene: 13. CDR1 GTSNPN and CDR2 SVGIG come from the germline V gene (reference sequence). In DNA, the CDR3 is TGTGCCTGGAGTGGCCCGCCGACAGGGGCGTTCAACGAGCAGTACTTC. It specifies CAWSGPPTGAFNEQYF.

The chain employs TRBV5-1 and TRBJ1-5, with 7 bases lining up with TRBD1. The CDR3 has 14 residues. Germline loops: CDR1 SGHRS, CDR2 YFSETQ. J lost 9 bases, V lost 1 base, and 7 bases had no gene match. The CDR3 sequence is CASSLRQGDGPQHF. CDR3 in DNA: TGCGCCAGCAGCTTGAGACAGGGCGATGGGCCCCAGCATTTT.

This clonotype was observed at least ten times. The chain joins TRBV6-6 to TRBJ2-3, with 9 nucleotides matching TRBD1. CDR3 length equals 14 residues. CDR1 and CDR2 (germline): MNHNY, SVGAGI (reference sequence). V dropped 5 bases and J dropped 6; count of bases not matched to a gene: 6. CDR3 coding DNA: TGTGCCAGCAGTGGGACAGGGAGGTGGGATACGCAGTATTTT. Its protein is CASSGTGRWDTQYF.

In nucleotides, the CDR3 is TGCAGTGCCCATAACCTAGCGACGGGCACAGATACGCAGTATTTT. It yields the protein CSAHNLATGTDTQYF. The rearrangement joins TRBV20-1 to TRBJ2-3; D might be TRBD2 (6 bases). The CDR3 has 15 amino acids. V lost 6 bases to trimming and J lost 1 base, with 17 bases between them. The V gene's germline CDR1 is DFQATT and CDR2 SNEGSKA (reference sequence).

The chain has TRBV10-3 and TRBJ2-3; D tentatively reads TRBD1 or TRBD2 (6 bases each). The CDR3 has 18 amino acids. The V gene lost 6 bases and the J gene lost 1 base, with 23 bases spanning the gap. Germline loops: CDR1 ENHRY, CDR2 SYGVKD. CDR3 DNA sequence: TGTGCCATCAGAGGGGGGCAACTAGACGAGGGGGGCACAGATACGCAGTATTTT. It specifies CAIRGGQLDEGGTDTQYF.

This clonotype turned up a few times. CDR3: CASSFSASEYGYTF. CDR3 coding DNA: TGTGCCAGCAGCTTTTCGGCCTCGGAATATGGCTACACCTTC. The chain carries TRBV7-9 and TRBJ1-2; D gene uncertain. This CDR3 is built from 14 residues. Trimming took 3 bases from V and 5 from J, leaving 13 bases between them. Germline CDR1 reads SEHNR; CDR2 reads FQNEAQ (reference sequence).

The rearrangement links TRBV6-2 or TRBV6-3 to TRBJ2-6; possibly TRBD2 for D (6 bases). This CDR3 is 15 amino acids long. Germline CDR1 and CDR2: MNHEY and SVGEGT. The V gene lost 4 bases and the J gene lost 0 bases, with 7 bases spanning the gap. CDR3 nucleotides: TGTGCCAGCAGTTCGGGGGACTCTGGGGCCAACGTCCTGACTTTC. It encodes CASSSGDSGANVLTF.